This TCR beta chain was captured in a study of T cell responses to AZD1222 COVID-19 vaccine. This table comes from immunoSEQ multiplex PCR, and its TCRdb copy is limited to in-frame clones, with some not included. The data show 100,000 to 130,000 clones, roughly nine tenths seen once. There are 14 residues in the CDR3. After removal of 5 bases from V and 1 base from J, the junction contained 2 bases not matched to a gene. The germline V gene encodes CDR1 MDHEN and CDR2 SYDVKM. In the case of this clone: Antigen specificity is unknown.

General study points: Spike-specific TCR breadth and depth grew following two AZD1222 doses. Nearly half of the spike-specific TCRs reportedly recognize variant regions that carry no mutations. At baseline, seropositivity was found in only a handful of AZD1222 recipients. The repertoires were collected only after the peak T cell response.

The TCR was taken from an adult in good health. The V call is TRBV28, the J call TRBJ2-7; 10 nucleotides agree with TRBD2. Material: peripheral blood, obtained on day 0 of MenACWY control vaccination. The CDR3 sequence is CASSRTSGSYEQYF. CDR3 nucleotide sequence: TGTGCCAGCAGTCGGACTAGCGGTTCCTACGAGCAGTACTTC.